A selection of T cell receptor beta chains follows, all from one sample in a study of blood T cell repertoires in COVID-19. TCRdb keeps only in-frame clones here, not all; method: immunoSEQ multiplex PCR. The sample gives about 300,000 clones, under 90% of which show up once; 5.2% is in the top ten. The sample consisted of PBMCs or T cells enriched from blood (not recorded which). Receptors originate from a man aged 60 to 75 who had recovered from COVID-19. Each CDR3 is given without its conserved first and last residue.

TRBV19,ASSDRGTQPQH
TRBV9,ASSVRHSMGELF
TRBV7-2,ASRHPGPSAEAF
TRBV28,ASSLRGADTQY
TRBV4-3,ASGAGGTDTQY
TRBV7-2,ASSSPGGTFTGELF
TRBV5-4,ASSHVGQRSYEQY
TRBV6-5,ASSLLGQGRYGYT
TRBV5-1,ASSLELAAYNEQF
TRBV7-3,ASSPIRGGLADTDTQY
TRBV24-1,ATSDDRGGRPQH
TRBV24-1,ATSETGTGAYEQY
TRBV28,ASSYMTGGVLDTQY
TRBV4-2,ASSQMNSRNEQF
TRBV7-6,ASSLGQGIYGELF
TRBV4-2,ASSHRTGGLLDQPQH
TRBV5-1,ASSLGAGGRGNQPQH
TRBV29-1,SVERNTEAF
TRBV29-1,SVKGGDEVSTEAF
TRBV19,ASSKKAGVTYNEQF
TRBV28,ASSLYDRGHETQY
TRBV18,ASSPHSLEQY
TRBV7-2,ASSSTSGHNEQF
TRBV3-1/TRBV3-2,ASRGGDYGELF
TRBV27,ASSLSQGITLYNSPLH
TRBV2,ASSEDSYEAKNIQY
TRBV21-1,ASSKARGLEPQH
TRBV5-1,ASSITGAMNTEAF
TRBV5-1,ASSEGQGVSGGYT
TRBV6-6,ASSPGQGARNTEAF
TRBV2,ASTAVSDKDTQY
TRBV5-1,ASSLQGSGANVLT
TRBV7-2,ASSHRTSGTRLNEQY